Listed here are 25 T cell receptor beta chains from one sample, sequenced in a study of regulatory T cells in long-lasting Graves disease. Both iRepertoire HTBI primers and Arm-PCR of CDR3 regions were used to build the TCR beta libraries. Via MiXCR, TCRdb re-called the multiplex PCR reads, giving one row per CDR3 protein. The repertoire holds over 300,000 distinct CDR3 sequences, around 20% seen once, with 29% in the top ten. Regarding time point: persistent/refractory GD, antithyroid drugs over 5 years with positive TRAb. From RNA extracted from PBMCs, the TCR library was made. Material: peripheral blood mononuclear cells (PBMCs), obtained when the disease was refractory, from a patient treated with antithyroid drugs. These receptors all come from a female donor with Graves disease.

This clonotype was recorded many times. The rearrangement joins TRBV20-1 to TRBJ2-1; D possibly uses TRBD1 or TRBD2 (5 bases each). The CDR3 covers 16 residues. The germline V gene has CDR1 DFQATT and CDR2 SNEGSKA (reference sequence). CDR3: CSVISMGRLSYNEQFF. For the CDR3, the DNA is TGCAGCGTCATCAGCATGGGACGTCTCTCCTACAATGAGCAGTTCTTC.

This chain links TRBV28 with TRBJ2-7; D possibly corresponds to TRBD2 (5 bases). The CDR3 totals 16 residues. V shed 6 bases and J shed 1 base, with 19 bases lying between them. Germline V gives CDR1 MDHEN, CDR2 SYDVKM. The DNA for the CDR3 is TGTGCCAGCAGCCGGACTTACATACGGGGTTCCTACGAGCAGTACTTC. Translation gives CASSRTYIRGSYEQYF.

This clonotype was seen ten or more times. This chain connects TRBV27 to TRBJ1-1; no reliable D call. Germline-derived CDR1 and CDR2 are MNHEY and SMNVEV (reference sequence). The CDR3 loop spans 15 amino acids. V shed 2 bases and J shed 1 base, with 11 bases lying between them. Written as DNA, the CDR3 is TGTGCCAGCAGTTTAATTGCCGTCCGGAACACTGAAGCTTTCTTT. Amino acids: CASSLIAVRNTEAFF.

Ten or more counts support this clonotype. This chain links TRBV11-3 with TRBJ1-1, with 7 bases aligning to TRBD1. Germline-derived CDR1 and CDR2 are SGHNT and YENEEA. The J segment lost 0 bases and the V segment lost 3 bases, leaving 19 bases of the junction unmatched. The CDR3 loop spans 20 amino acids. Here the CDR3 reads CASSLARGRARSTVNTEAFF. The CDR3 DNA follows: TGTGCCAGCAGCTTGGCTAGGGGGCGCGCCAGGAGTACCGTGAACACTGAAGCTTTCTTT. The whole variable domain, remainder taken from reference TRBV11-3 and TRBJ1-1, is EAGVVQSPRYKIIEKKQPVAFWCNPISGHNTLYWYLQNLGQGPELLIRYENEEAVDDSQLPKDRFSAERLKGVDSTLKIQPAELGDSAVYLCASSLARGRARSTVNTEAFFGQGTRLTVV.

J is TRBJ1-2 and V is TRBV25-1; 9 nucleotides line up with TRBD1. Looked up from germline, CDR1 is MGHDK and CDR2 is SYGVNS. The length of the CDR3 is 15 residues. Germline trimming cut 5 bases from V and 5 bases from J; bases unmatched to any gene: 9. The CDR3 here is CASSPSHRGPYGYTF. CDR3 nucleotides: TGTGCCAGCAGTCCCTCCCACAGGGGGCCTTATGGCTACACCTTC.

This clonotype was detected ten times or more. The chain has TRBV6-1 and TRBJ1-6; no definite D call. In germline, CDR1 is MNHNS, CDR2 SASEGT. V was pared by 3 bases and J by 10 bases, with 10 bases between. The CDR3 has 13 amino acids. The CDR3 DNA reads as TGTGCCAGCAGTGAGGTGAACCTGTCACCCCTCCACTTT. This translates into CASSEVNLSPLHF.

This chain connects TRBV19 to TRBJ1-5, with 8 bases lining up with TRBD1. The length of the CDR3 is 12 residues. The J segment lost 7 bases and the V segment lost 10 bases, leaving 6 bases of the junction unmatched. The germline CDR1 and CDR2 sequences are LNHDA and SQIVND (reference sequence). Here the CDR3 DNA reads TGTGCCACCAGACAGGGGTGGCAGCCCCAGCATTTT. Amino acids: CATRQGWQPQHF.

This clonotype was picked up many times. The V gene is TRBV28, the J gene TRBJ1-3; no reliable D call. The V gene lost 6 bases and the J gene lost 8 bases, with 14 bases spanning the gap. There are 13 residues in the CDR3. CDR1 MDHEN and CDR2 SYDVKM come from the germline V gene. CDR3 region: CASSPGQEDTIYF. CDR3 DNA sequence: TGTGCCAGCAGCCCCGGTCAGGAGGACACCATATATTTT.

This clonotype was recorded many times. V and J are TRBV29-1 and TRBJ1-1; no clear D gene. Trimming removed 7 bases from V and 4 bases from J, with 7 bases in between. Germline loops: CDR1 SQVTM, CDR2 ANQGSEA. The CDR3 is 10 amino acids. CDR3 DNA: TGCAGCGCTTATGCCACTGAAGCTTTCTTT. Protein product: CSAYATEAFF.

This clonotype was detected a few times. This chain uses TRBV29-1 with TRBJ1-1; D is possibly TRBD1 (5 bases). The germline CDR1 and CDR2 sequences are SQVTM and ANQGSEA. Trimming shortened V by 7 bases and J by 5 bases, and 17 bases separated the two germline ends. This CDR3 comprises 13 residues. In nucleotides, the CDR3 is TGCAGCGCCCCCCTTGCAGGGCTTACTGAAGCTTTCTTT. Amino acid sequence: CSAPLAGLTEAFF.

This clonotype was observed at least ten times. The chain uses TRBV27 and TRBJ1-6; tentatively, D is TRBD1 (5 bases). The CDR3 runs to 16 residues. V was shortened by 1 base and J by 12 bases, with 19 bases between the two germline ends. Looked up from germline, CDR1 is MNHEY and CDR2 is SMNVEV (reference sequence). CDR3 region: CASSLLARGTTIPLHF. The CDR3, as DNA: TGTGCCAGCAGTTTATTGGCCAGAGGGACGACCATACCCCTCCACTTT.

This clonotype was seen a few times. V gene TRBV18 combines with J gene TRBJ1-1; the D is unclear. Germline-derived CDR1 and CDR2 are KGHSH and LQKENI. This CDR3 region has 12 residues. Trimming shortened V by 6 bases and J by 6 bases, and 11 bases separated the two germline ends. Written as DNA, the CDR3 is TGTGCCAGCTCGCCGAGAAACGCTGAAGCTTTCTTT. Translated: CASSPRNAEAFF.

This clonotype occurred a few times. V gene TRBV6-1 combines with J gene TRBJ1-2, with D possibly being TRBD1 (6 bases). Germline V gene lookup returns CDR1 MNHNS and CDR2 SASEGT. V was trimmed by 6 bases and J by 2 bases, leaving 13 bases between them. There are 14 residues in the CDR3. DNA for the CDR3: TGTGCCAGCAGCCGTGATGGACAGAACTATGGCTACACCTTC. Its translation is CASSRDGQNYGYTF.

This clonotype showed up just a few times. The V and J genes are TRBV28 and TRBJ1-3; D might be TRBD1 (6 bases). CDR3 length equals 16 residues. Per the germline V gene, CDR1 is MDHEN and CDR2 is SYDVKM. Trimming stripped 8 bases from V and 0 bases from J, with 17 bases between. The CDR3 here is CASLTPGDTSGNTIYF. In DNA form, the CDR3 reads TGTGCCAGCTTGACCCCCGGGGACACCTCTGGAAACACCATATATTTT.

The genes are TRBV6-1 and TRBJ1-5; TRBD1 matches 7 bases. The CDR3 is made up of 14 amino acids. The germline gives CDR1 MNHNS, CDR2 SASEGT. With 2 bases clipped from V and 4 bases from J, the junction kept 2 bases outside the gene matches. The CDR3 protein is CASSELTGNQPQHF. The CDR3 region has the DNA TGTGCCAGCAGTGAATTGACAGGGAATCAGCCCCAGCATTTT.

This clonotype appeared many times. The rearrangement links TRBV30 to TRBJ2-5; 11 nucleotides match TRBD2. The CDR3 spans 19 residues. J was trimmed by 5 bases and V by 3 bases; bases with no gene match: 20. Germline lookup yields CDR1 GTSNPN and CDR2 SVGIG (reference sequence). CDR3 sequence reads: CAWRTRRASGGRVVETQYF. CDR3 DNA: TGTGCCTGGAGGACCCGTCGGGCTAGCGGGGGGCGAGTGGTGGAGACCCAGTACTTC.

The chain carries TRBV7-9 and TRBJ2-5; 8 nucleotides line up with TRBD2. Trimming at V came to 4 bases and at J to 2 bases, leaving 12 bases not matched to a gene. The germline V gene has CDR1 SEHNR and CDR2 FQNEAQ (reference sequence). CDR3 size: 17 residues. The CDR3 DNA sequence: TGTGCCAGCAGCTCTTCGACTAGCGCATTACTTCAAGAGACCCAGTACTTC. This sequence encodes CASSSSTSALLQETQYF.

This clonotype was counted only a few times. V gene TRBV7-2 combines with J gene TRBJ2-5, with 7 bases fitting TRBD2. The CDR3 is made up of 15 amino acids. V was clipped by 1 base and J by 5 bases; unmatched bases: 7. In germline, CDR1 is SGHTA, CDR2 FQGNSA. In DNA, the CDR3 is TGTGCCAGCAGCTTAGTCTTCGGGGGAGGGGAGACCCAGTACTTC. Encoded protein: CASSLVFGGGETQYF.

This clonotype was counted only a few times. This chain uses TRBV19 with TRBJ2-7; a weak D match, TRBD2 (5 bases). Germline V gives CDR1 LNHDA, CDR2 SQIVND (reference sequence). The V gene lost 3 bases and the J gene lost 2 bases, with 8 bases spanning the gap. There are 13 residues in the CDR3. CDR3 loop: CASSIKRTYEQYF. CDR3 DNA sequence: TGTGCCAGTAGTATCAAGCGGACCTACGAGCAGTACTTC. The whole variable domain, remainder taken from reference TRBV19 and TRBJ2-7, is DGGITQSPKYLFRKEGQNVTLSCEQNLNHDAMYWYRQDPGQGLRLIYYSQIVNDFQKGDIAEGYSVSREKKESFPLTVTSAQKNPTAFYLCASSIKRTYEQYFGPGTRLTVT.

This chain links TRBV7-3 with TRBJ1-6; no definite D call. The V end lost 4 bases, the J end lost 10 bases, and 11 bases lay between the germline ends. The CDR3 runs 13 residues. The V gene's germline CDR1 is SGHTA and CDR2 FQGTGA. CDR3 DNA sequence: TGTGCCAGCAGCTCCAGACAAGGGTCACCCCTCCACTTT. This sequence encodes CASSSRQGSPLHF.

The chain links TRBV9 to TRBJ1-1; D gene unclear. Germline V gene data show CDR1 as SGDLS and CDR2 as YYNGEE. V dropped 2 bases and J dropped 5 bases, with 13 bases sitting between them. The CDR3 consists of 14 residues. The CDR3, as DNA: TGTGCCAGCAGCGTCAGTACAGAAGGTACTGAAGCTTTCTTT. The encoded protein is CASSVSTEGTEAFF.

The chain is built from TRBV7-9 and TRBJ1-2, with 9 bases lining up with TRBD1. The V gene's germline CDR1 is SEHNR and CDR2 FQNEAQ (reference sequence). Losses at the gene ends were 5 bases for V and 4 bases for J; bases not matched to a gene: 5. The CDR3 spans 14 residues. This CDR3 reads CASSPGDRAYGYTF. The DNA of the CDR3 is TGTGCCAGCAGCCCTGGGGACAGGGCCTATGGCTACACCTTC.

This clonotype has a count of ten or more. This chain connects TRBV12-3 or TRBV12-4 to TRBJ2-1; D perhaps matches TRBD1 (6 bases). CDR3 size: 15 residues. Trimming shortened V by 5 bases and J by 3 bases, and 14 bases separated the two germline ends. Written as DNA, the CDR3 is TGTGCCAGCAGTCTTCTCAAGACAGGCTACAATGAGCAGTTCTTC. Amino acids: CASSLLKTGYNEQFF.

This clonotype was counted at least ten times. The chain has TRBV2 and TRBJ1-1; no firm D call. CDR1 and CDR2 (germline): SNHLY, FYNNEI. The CDR3 is made up of 14 amino acids. Deletions cut 8 bases from V and 1 base from J, with 14 bases between. CDR3 sequence: CASGRNPANTEAFF. The CDR3 region has the DNA TGTGCCAGCGGACGAAATCCGGCGAACACTGAAGCTTTCTTT.

This clonotype was observed many times. The chain employs TRBV12-3 or TRBV12-4 and TRBJ1-5; a possible D gene is TRBD1 (6 bases). The V and J ends lost 5 bases and 4 bases respectively, with 15 bases between them. The CDR3 sequence is 15 residues long. Written as DNA, the CDR3 is TGTGCCAGCAGTAGAGGGGGTTCTAATAATCAGCCCCAGCATTTT. Amino acid sequence: CASSRGGSNNQPQHF.